Below are 17 T cell receptor beta chains sequenced from a single sample in a study of T cell repertoires in cytomegalovirus infection (dated by TCRdb to the late 2010s). The sequencer listed for this sample is Illumina HiSeq 1500. TCRdb handled the public reads itself, with Q25 trimming in fastp and clone calling in MiXCR, and kept productive beta chains. Every entry covers one CDR3 protein and lists the most common genes and DNA from its rows. The table for this sample lists about 190,000 distinct CDR3 sequences; about a tenth of them were counted only once. The top ten clones comprise 4.6% of the sample. The specimen was PBMCs. Receptors originate from a human donor in good health (CMV status not recorded). Some clones in this sample may be carry-over from other donors' samples.

Only a few counts were recorded for this clonotype. The chain employs TRBV28 and TRBJ1-6; D remains unclear. This CDR3 is 15 amino acids long. V was pared by 6 bases and J by 5 bases, with 14 bases between. The germline V gene has CDR1 MDHEN and CDR2 SYDVKM. Here the CDR3 reads CASRNDQTHNSPLHF. DNA of the CDR3: TGTGCCAGCAGAAATGACCAGACCCATAATTCACCCCTCCACTTT.

This clonotype was picked up many times. The chain couples TRBV12-3 or TRBV12-4 to TRBJ1-2; possible D gene TRBD1, 5 bases. V lost 5 bases to trimming and J lost 8 bases, with 18 bases between them. The CDR3 contains 14 residues. The CDR3 DNA sequence: TGTGCCAGCAGTATCCCGGGGCCGGGCGGAGGCTACACCTTC. Its translation is CASSIPGPGGGYTF.

This clonotype appeared many times. V and J are TRBV7-2 and TRBJ2-1, with 7 bases that match TRBD1. CDR3 length: 15 residues. Germline trimming cut 3 bases from V and 8 bases from J; bases unmatched to any gene: 10. Germline V gene lookup returns CDR1 SGHTA and CDR2 FQGNSA. The CDR3 region is CASSFFLQGVDEQFF. The CDR3 DNA follows: TGTGCCAGCAGCTTTTTTCTTCAGGGGGTCGATGAGCAGTTCTTC.

This clonotype was found many times. The CDR3 is CSAQDRGNFNQPQHF. The CDR3 DNA is TGCAGTGCTCAGGACAGGGGAAACTTCAATCAGCCCCAGCATTTT. V usage is TRBV20-1 and J usage is TRBJ1-5, with 9 bases lining up with TRBD1. The CDR3 loop spans 15 amino acids. V dropped 5 bases and J dropped 3; count of bases not matched to a gene: 8. Per germline, CDR1 DFQATT and CDR2 SNEGSKA (reference sequence).

There are many counts of this clonotype. The chain's CDR3 is CASIPRGGAYEQYF. CDR3 coding DNA: TGTGCCAGCATCCCCCGGGGAGGGGCCTACGAGCAGTACTTC. This chain connects TRBV6-5 to TRBJ2-7; 7 bases are a match to TRBD2. This CDR3 is 14 amino acids long. V lost 7 bases to trimming and J lost 2 bases; unmatched junction nucleotides: 8. In germline, CDR1 is MNHEY, CDR2 SVGAGI.

This clonotype was detected many times. The V gene is TRBV7-2, the J gene TRBJ2-6; D remains ambiguous. Germline CDR1 and CDR2: SGHTA and FQGNSA. CDR3 size: 13 residues. V was cut by 2 bases and J by 3 bases, with 2 bases left in between. The CDR3 region is CASSLNGANVLTF. Here the CDR3 DNA reads TGTGCCAGCAGCTTAAATGGGGCCAACGTCCTGACTTTC.

This sequence joins TRBV5-4 and TRBJ2-1; 13 bases are a match to TRBD2. From germline, CDR1 is SGHNT and CDR2 YYREEE (reference sequence). CDR3 length: 14 residues. Unmatched junction bases numbered 5, after V lost 5 bases and J lost 9 bases. Here the CDR3 reads CASRAGLAGSEQFF. Here the CDR3 DNA reads TGTGCCAGCAGAGCGGGACTAGCGGGGAGTGAGCAGTTCTTC.

The DNA of the CDR3 is TGTGCCAGCAGCTTCCACCAGGGGGCTGGGGCCAACGTCCTGACTTTC. This translates into CASSFHQGAGANVLTF. This chain uses TRBV7-9 with TRBJ2-6; 7 bases align to TRBD1. Unmatched junction bases numbered 4, after V lost 3 bases and J lost 2 bases. This CDR3 has 16 amino acids. Per the germline V gene, CDR1 is SEHNR and CDR2 is FQNEAQ (reference sequence).

This clonotype came up many times. This chain connects TRBV28 to TRBJ1-2, with 8 positions matching TRBD1. Trimming cost V 3 bases and J 0 bases; bases outside gene matches: 6. This CDR3 spans 16 amino acids. Germline V CDR1 and CDR2: MDHEN, SYDVKM. Here the CDR3 reads CASSLVRDRPNYGYTF. CDR3 DNA: TGTGCCAGCAGTTTGGTTCGGGACAGGCCTAACTATGGCTACACCTTC.

This clonotype has just one count. A read error is possible here, since a much larger clone lies one base away. The conserved phenylalanine or tryptophan normally closing the CDR3 is absent here, so this likely arose from a read error. The rearrangement uses TRBV11-2 and TRBJ2-1; no definite D call. This CDR3 contains 14 residues. Germline assignment: CDR1 SGHAT and CDR2 FQNNGV. V was trimmed by 0 bases and J by 6 bases, leaving 9 bases between them. CDR3 protein: CASSLELSVNEQFY. The CDR3 DNA follows: TGTGCCAGCAGCTTAGAACTTTCGGTCAATGAGCAGTTCTAC.

This clonotype was detected ten times or more. The chain recombines TRBV7-9 with TRBJ2-3, with D possibly TRBD1 on 5 matching bases. There are 16 residues in the CDR3. Trimming stripped 5 bases from V and 0 bases from J, with 15 bases between. The V gene's germline CDR1 is SEHNR and CDR2 FQNEAQ (reference sequence). The CDR3 DNA sequence: TGTGCCAGCAGCGCCCGGAGACAGACTAGCACAGATACGCAGTATTTT. Its protein product is CASSARRQTSTDTQYF.

The chain joins TRBV15 to TRBJ2-3; possible D gene TRBD2, 6 bases. This CDR3 region has 15 residues. Germline-derived CDR1 and CDR2 are LNHNV and YYDKDF (reference sequence). Between the trimmed V and J ends, which lost 1 base and 3 bases, there was a span of 11 bases. CDR3 nucleotides: TGTGCCACCAGCAGAGTCTCGGGGAGGACAGATACGCAGTATTTT. It specifies CATSRVSGRTDTQYF.

About this clonotype itself: Being one base from a much bigger clone, this may be a read error. The chain has TRBV7-6 and TRBJ2-2; 7 positions match TRBD1. There are 15 residues in the CDR3. Germline loops: CDR1 SGHVS, CDR2 FNYEAQ. This CDR3 is CAGSIRDSSPRELFF. Here the CDR3 DNA reads TGTGCCGGCAGCATAAGGGACAGCTCACCGAGGGAGCTGTTTTTT.

In this sample, this clonotype turned up many times. J is TRBJ2-5 and V is TRBV27; 7 bases match TRBD2. The CDR3 covers 15 residues. Trimming cost V 5 bases and J 5 bases; bases outside gene matches: 11. CDR1 MNHEY and CDR2 SMNVEV come from the germline V gene (reference sequence). This CDR3 is CASSHRTRSIETQYF. DNA for the CDR3: TGTGCCAGCAGTCACCGGACTAGATCGATCGAGACCCAGTACTTC.

This clonotype was picked up a small number of times. The rearrangement joins TRBV28 to TRBJ1-4, with D possibly matching TRBD1 (5 bases). Germline assignment: CDR1 MDHEN and CDR2 SYDVKM. This CDR3 has 12 amino acids. V lost 3 bases to trimming and J lost 7 bases, with 6 bases between them. The CDR3 loop is CASSLGTEKLFF. CDR3 bases: TGTGCCAGCAGTTTGGGGACTGAAAAACTGTTTTTT. The entire variable domain, with the rest obtained from reference TRBV28 and TRBJ1-4, is as follows: DVKVTQSSRYLVKRTGEKVFLECVQDMDHENMFWYRQDPGLGLRLIYFSYDVKMKEKGDIPEGYSVSREKKERFSLILESASTNQTSMYLCASSLGTEKLFFGSGTQLSVL.

In this sample, this clonotype turned up many times. V is TRBV12-3 or TRBV12-4 and J is TRBJ1-1, with D perhaps TRBD1 (6 bases). The CDR3 loop spans 15 amino acids. V lost 7 bases, J lost 5 bases, and 20 bases lay in between. CDR3 in DNA: TGTGCCAGCATCCCCCCCCCCCTCAGGGGAACTGAAGCTTTCTTT. It specifies CASIPPPLRGTEAFF.

This clonotype was observed at least ten times. CDR3 DNA sequence: TGTGCCAGCAGCTTTAGGGGTACGAACACCGGGGAGCTGTTTTTT. Translated, it gives CASSFRGTNTGELFF. The rearrangement links TRBV7-9 to TRBJ2-2, with TRBD1 as a possible D gene (5 bases). There are 15 residues in the CDR3. V was cut by 3 bases and J by 0 bases, with 8 bases left in between. Germline V gives CDR1 SEHNR, CDR2 FQNEAQ (reference sequence).